The 25 T cell receptor beta chains below all came from one sample that was sequenced in a study of CXCR3-negative and CXCR3-positive naive CD8 T cells. The TRB libraries of cDNA were built by UMI-labeled 5' RACE. From its re-call of the 5' RACE reads, TCRdb lists each CDR3 protein once, without DNA. The table lists 65,000 to 75,000 distinct CDR3 sequences. Notes on the study in general: For CXCR3-positive naive cells, TRB CDR3s were more hydrophobic than those of CXCR3-negative naive cells.

No antigen has been identified for these receptors. The sequenced sample was naive CXCR3+ CD8+ T cells from blood. Documented subset: CD45RO-CCR7+CD27+CD95- naive CD8+ T cells expressing CXCR3 (TNR3+). These TCRs come from a human donor in good health. Some clones in this sample may be carry-over from other donors' samples.

The rearrangement joins TRBV7-2 to TRBJ2-2; the TCRdb call, TRBD1, lacks DNA for checking. Per germline, CDR1 SGHTA and CDR2 FQGNSA. The CDR3 extends over 15 amino acids. CDR3 region: CASSLQGAPTGELFF.

The gene calls are TRBV7-9 and TRBJ1-6. The CDR3 extends over 16 amino acids. The germline CDR1 and CDR2 sequences are SEHNR and FQNEAQ (reference sequence). Here the CDR3 reads CASSVDGSSYNSPLHF.

The chain links TRBV20-1 to TRBJ2-1; TCRdb reports TRBD1, a call that lacks DNA to check it against. Germline-derived CDR1 and CDR2 are DFQATT and SNEGSKA (reference sequence). This CDR3 contains 16 residues. The CDR3 spells CSARDYQGAFDNEQFF.

The genes are TRBV29-1 and TRBJ2-3; there is no DNA to check the TCRdb D call of TRBD1. The CDR3 length is 15 residues. Germline V lookup: CDR1 SQVTM, CDR2 ANQGSEA. The chain's CDR3 is CSGHTGGEEVDTQYF.

J is TRBJ2-2 and V is TRBV29-1; TCRdb designates TRBD1, a call that cannot be tested without DNA. The CDR3 extends over 12 amino acids. Germline CDR1 SQVTM, CDR2 ANQGSEA. CDR3: CSVTGAAGELFF.

This chain connects TRBV7-9 to TRBJ1-1; TCRdb designates TRBD1, a call that cannot be tested without DNA. The germline V gene has CDR1 SEHNR and CDR2 FQNEAQ (reference sequence). The CDR3 consists of 15 residues. The CDR3 sequence is CASSLRLRQDTEAFF.

The chain uses TRBV6-2 or TRBV6-3 and TRBJ1-5. The CDR3 totals 14 residues. Per the germline V gene, CDR1 is MNHEY and CDR2 is SVGEGT. CDR3 protein: CASMTLISNQPQHF.

V and J are TRBV18 and TRBJ2-7; TCRdb's D call, TRBD1, is unchecked because there is no DNA. Germline loops: CDR1 KGHSH, CDR2 LQKENI. CDR3 length: 14 amino acids. The CDR3 is CASSPTTGFYEQYF.

The chain links TRBV27 to TRBJ2-7; TCRdb designates TRBD1, a call that cannot be tested without DNA. The CDR3 contains 12 residues. From germline, CDR1 is MNHEY and CDR2 SMNVEV (reference sequence). CDR3: CASSTGGYEQYF.

V and J are TRBV9 and TRBJ1-2. The CDR3 runs to 13 residues. Per germline, CDR1 SGDLS and CDR2 YYNGEE. The CDR3 reads CASSVQHTGGYTF. The complete variable domain, with remaining parts taken from reference TRBV9 and TRBJ1-2, reads DSGVTQTPKHLITATGQRVTLRCSPRSGDLSVYWYQQSLDQGLQFLIQYYNGEERAKGNILERFSAQQFPDLHSELNLSSLELGDSALYFCASSVQHTGGYTFGSGTRLTVV.

This chain links TRBV25-1 with TRBJ2-7; TCRdb lists TRBD1, though no DNA is available to test this call. Looked up from germline, CDR1 is MGHDK and CDR2 is SYGVNS. This CDR3 has 15 amino acids. The CDR3: CASPRAGTGTNEQYF.

V is TRBV6-5 and J is TRBJ1-1; TCRdb calls TRBD1, which cannot be checked without DNA. The germline CDR1 and CDR2 sequences are MNHEY and SVGAGI. CDR3 length equals 14 residues. The CDR3 sequence is CASSLATGSTEAFF.

CDR3 residues: CASSPAGETYEQYF. V usage is TRBV7-9 and J usage is TRBJ2-7; TCRdb's D call, TRBD1, is unchecked because there is no DNA. Germline lookup yields CDR1 SEHNR and CDR2 FQNEAQ (reference sequence). The CDR3 spans 14 residues.

The V and J genes are TRBV21-1 and TRBJ2-5; there is no DNA to check the TCRdb D call of TRBD1. TRBV21-1 is tagged as a pseudogene. The CDR3 contains 15 residues. The CDR3 sequence is CASSRGSAQGETQYF.

CDR3 sequence: CASSSGGASTDTQYF. The genes are TRBV5-5 and TRBJ2-3; TCRdb picks TRBD2, but there is no DNA to check that call. There are 15 residues in the CDR3. In germline, CDR1 is SGHKS, CDR2 YYEKEE (reference sequence).

The V gene is TRBV4-3, the J gene TRBJ1-1. Germline assignment: CDR1 LGHNA and CDR2 YSLEER. The CDR3 contains 16 residues. This CDR3 reads CASSLIYGRGGSEAFF.

The chain combines TRBV20-1 with TRBJ2-5; the TCRdb call, TRBD1, lacks DNA for checking. This CDR3 region has 13 residues. Per the germline V gene, CDR1 is DFQATT and CDR2 is SNEGSKA (reference sequence). The CDR3 region is CSARTRGGETQYF.

The chain combines TRBV29-1 with TRBJ1-2; TCRdb lists TRBD1, though no DNA is available to test this call. Per the germline V gene, CDR1 is SQVTM and CDR2 is ANQGSEA. The CDR3 consists of 15 residues. This chain's CDR3 is CSVASGDSLNYGYTF. The full variable domain, its missing parts supplied by reference TRBV29-1 and TRBJ1-2, is SAVISQKPSRDICQRGTSLTIQCQVDSQVTMMFWYRQQPGQSLTLIATANQGSEATYESGFVIDKFPISRPNLTFSTLTVSNMSPEDSSIYLCSVASGDSLNYGYTFGSGTRLTVV.

This chain uses TRBV7-8 with TRBJ2-1; TCRdb's assignment of TRBD1 cannot be checked, as there is no DNA. The CDR3 is made up of 15 amino acids. CDR1 SGHVS and CDR2 FQNEAQ come from the germline V gene. The CDR3 loop reads CASSLLSGGFNEQFF.

This chain uses TRBV29-1 with TRBJ1-1; lacking DNA, the TRBD1 call made by TCRdb goes unchecked. The CDR3 covers 11 residues. Germline CDR1 and CDR2: SQVTM and ANQGSEA. CDR3 loop: CSVAQGTEAFF.

The rearrangement uses TRBV14 and TRBJ2-7; TCRdb outputs TRBD1, but without DNA this stays unchecked. In germline, CDR1 is SGHDN, CDR2 FVKESK. This CDR3 is 18 amino acids long. The CDR3: CASSQGLWTDLSSYEQYF.

The CDR3 here is CSARASREGGYEQYF. The rearrangement joins TRBV20-1 to TRBJ2-7; with no DNA, the TCRdb D assignment of TRBD2 cannot be verified. Germline V gives CDR1 DFQATT, CDR2 SNEGSKA (reference sequence). This CDR3 has 15 residues.

The chain couples TRBV9 to TRBJ2-2; TCRdb reports TRBD1, a call that lacks DNA to check it against. There are 16 residues in the CDR3. Germline V gene sequence: CDR1 SGDLS, CDR2 YYNGEE. CDR3 sequence: CASSPTGTLGTGELFF. Full variable domain (missing parts from reference TRBV9 and TRBJ2-2): DSGVTQTPKHLITATGQRVTLRCSPRSGDLSVYWYQQSLDQGLQFLIQYYNGEERAKGNILERFSAQQFPDLHSELNLSSLELGDSALYFCASSPTGTLGTGELFFGEGSRLTVL.

The chain is built from TRBV13 and TRBJ2-7; the D gene TCRdb calls, TRBD1, cannot be checked with no DNA. Germline assignment: CDR1 PRHDT and CDR2 FYEKMQ (reference sequence). This CDR3 has 14 amino acids. CDR3 sequence: CASSLGGQGYEQYF.

The chain has TRBV12-3 or TRBV12-4 and TRBJ2-3; the TCRdb D gene call, TRBD2, has no DNA to confirm it. The CDR3 totals 17 residues. CDR3 residues: CASSLFGLAGNSDTQYF.